The clone carrying this TCR beta chain was picked up many times. The CDR3 has 14 amino acids. The V end lost 3 bases, the J end lost 6 bases, and 12 bases lay between the germline ends. This record comes from a study of regulatory T cells in long-lasting Graves disease. Arm-PCR of CDR3 regions and iRepertoire HTBI primers were the basis on which TCR beta libraries were built. TCRdb fed the multiplex PCR reads into MiXCR, producing one record per CDR3 protein. Counted here are around 250,000 distinct CDR3 sequences, 20% to 25% occurring once; the ten biggest clones make up approximately 13%. Time point given: newly diagnosed GD, antithyroid drugs for less than 3 months. The TCR library used RNA extracted from PBMCs.

The chain employs TRBV12-3 or TRBV12-4 and TRBJ1-5; D may be TRBD1 (5 bases). This TCR derives from a female donor with Graves disease. The source was peripheral blood mononuclear cells (PBMCs), collected at new diagnosis, from a patient treated with antithyroid drugs. The CDR3 loop reads CASSFGQGRQPQHF. CDR3 DNA: TGTGCCAGCAGTTTTGGGCAGGGACGTCAGCCCCAGCATTTT.